A single TCR beta chain is shown here with its context. The CDR3 covers 15 residues. The V gene's germline CDR1 is SEHNR and CDR2 FQNEAQ (reference sequence). V gave up 4 bases and J gave up 4 bases; unmatched junction bases: 6. This sample stems from a study of blood T cell repertoires in COVID-19. The wider study: Spain, Italy and the United States supplied samples that represented acute and convalescent COVID-19.

Libraries were prepared by immunoSEQ multiplex PCR; TCRdb keeps only in-frame clonotypes and omits some of them. The sample holds roughly 190,000 clones, about 88% seen once. The clonotype comes from a woman between 35 and 50 years old in a cohort exposed to, infected with or recovered from COVID-19 (not recorded which). This chain joins TRBV7-9 and TRBJ2-3; 9 bases are a match to TRBD1. The source material was PBMCs or T cells enriched from blood (not recorded which). DNA for the CDR3: TGTGCCAGCAGCTCCGGACAGGGGTGGTCAGATACGCAGTATTTT. Protein product: CASSSGQGWSDTQYF. Complete variable domain (other parts from reference TRBV7-9 and TRBJ2-3): DTGVSQNPRHKITKRGQNVTFRCDPISEHNRLYWYRQTLGQGPEFLTYFQNEAQLEKSRLLSDRFSAERPKGSFSTLEIQRTEQGDSAMYLCASSSGQGWSDTQYFGPGTRLTVL.